This T cell receptor beta chain stems from a study of CD8+ T cells in alopecia areata. The CDR3 has 14 residues. Between the trimmed V and J ends, which lost 3 bases and 6 bases, there was a span of 13 bases. In each case, RNA was isolated and then reverse transcribed into cDNA as the sequencing template. TCRdb keeps only in-frame clones here, not all; method: immunoSEQ multiplex PCR. The sample lists under 150,000 clones, 45% to 50% occurring once. From PBMCs, CD4+ and CD8+ T cells were sorted. The J gene is TRBJ2-3, the V gene TRBV23-1; D call uncertain. TRBV23-1 is identified as an open reading frame with a role that is uncertain. The receptor was isolated from a human donor with alopecia areata. The material sequenced was NKG2D-low CD8+ T cells sorted from blood. The CDR3 spells CASSQSSPYDTQYF. CDR3 coding DNA: TGCGCCAGCAGTCAGTCCTCCCCCTATGATACGCAGTATTTT.